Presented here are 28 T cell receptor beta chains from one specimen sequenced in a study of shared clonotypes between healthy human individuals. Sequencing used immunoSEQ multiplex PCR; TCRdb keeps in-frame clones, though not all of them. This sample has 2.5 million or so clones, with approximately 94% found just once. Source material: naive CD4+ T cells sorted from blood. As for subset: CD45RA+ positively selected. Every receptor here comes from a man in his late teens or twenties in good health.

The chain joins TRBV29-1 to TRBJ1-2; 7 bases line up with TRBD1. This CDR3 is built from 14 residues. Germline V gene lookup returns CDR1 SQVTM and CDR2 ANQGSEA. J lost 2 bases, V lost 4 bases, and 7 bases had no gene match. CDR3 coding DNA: TGCAGCGTTGCAATTGGGACAGTAAACTATGGCTACACCTTC. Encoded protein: CSVAIGTVNYGYTF.

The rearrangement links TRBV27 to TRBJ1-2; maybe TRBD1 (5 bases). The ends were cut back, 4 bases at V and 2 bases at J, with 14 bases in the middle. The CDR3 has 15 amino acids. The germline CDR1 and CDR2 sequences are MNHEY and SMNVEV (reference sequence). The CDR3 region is CASSSAREANYGYTF. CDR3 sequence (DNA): TGTGCCAGCAGTTCGGCCAGGGAGGCCAACTATGGCTACACCTTC.

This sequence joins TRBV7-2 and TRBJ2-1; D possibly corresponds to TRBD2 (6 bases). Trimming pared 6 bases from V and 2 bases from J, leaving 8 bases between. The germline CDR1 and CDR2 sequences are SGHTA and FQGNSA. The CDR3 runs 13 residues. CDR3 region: CASRDYPYNEQFF. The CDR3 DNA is TGTGCCAGCAGGGACTACCCCTACAATGAGCAGTTCTTC.

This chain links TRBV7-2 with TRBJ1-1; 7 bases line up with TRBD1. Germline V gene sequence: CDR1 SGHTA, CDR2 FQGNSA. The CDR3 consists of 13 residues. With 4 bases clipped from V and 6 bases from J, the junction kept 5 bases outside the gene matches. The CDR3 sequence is CASSSRQGAEAFF. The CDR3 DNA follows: TGTGCCAGCAGCTCCAGACAGGGCGCTGAAGCTTTCTTT.

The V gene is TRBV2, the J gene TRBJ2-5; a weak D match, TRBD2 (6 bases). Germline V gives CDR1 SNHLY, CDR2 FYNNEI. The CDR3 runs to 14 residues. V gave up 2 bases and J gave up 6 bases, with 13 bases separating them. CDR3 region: CASSERSSVQTQYF. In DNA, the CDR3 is TGTGCCAGCAGTGAACGTTCTAGCGTGCAGACCCAGTACTTC.

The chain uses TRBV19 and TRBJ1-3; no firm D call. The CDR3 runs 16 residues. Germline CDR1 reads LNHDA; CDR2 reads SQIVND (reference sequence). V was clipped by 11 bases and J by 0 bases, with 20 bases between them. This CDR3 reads CASRRSGESSGNTIYF. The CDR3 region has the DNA TGTGCCTCCAGACGGTCTGGGGAAAGCTCTGGAAACACCATATATTTT.

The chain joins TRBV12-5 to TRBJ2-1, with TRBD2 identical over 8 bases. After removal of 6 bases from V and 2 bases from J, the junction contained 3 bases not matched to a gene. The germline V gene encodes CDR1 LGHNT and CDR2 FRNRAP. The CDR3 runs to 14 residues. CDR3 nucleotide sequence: TGTGCTAGTGGACGCGGGGGGACCTACAATGAGCAGTTCTTC. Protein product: CASGRGGTYNEQFF.

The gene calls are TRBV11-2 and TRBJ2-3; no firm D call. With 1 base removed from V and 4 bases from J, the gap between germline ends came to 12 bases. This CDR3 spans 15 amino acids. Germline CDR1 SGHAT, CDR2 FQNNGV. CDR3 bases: TGTGCCAGCAGCTTAGCTCTCCGGCCCCCAGATACGCAGTATTTT. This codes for CASSLALRPPDTQYF.

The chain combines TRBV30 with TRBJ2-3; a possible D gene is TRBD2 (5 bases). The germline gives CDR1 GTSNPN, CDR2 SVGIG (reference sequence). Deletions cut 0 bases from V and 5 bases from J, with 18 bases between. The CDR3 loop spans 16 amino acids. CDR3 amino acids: CAWSVLGLSGIDTQYF. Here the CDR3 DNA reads TGTGCCTGGAGTGTACTAGGCCTCTCTGGCATAGATACGCAGTATTTT.

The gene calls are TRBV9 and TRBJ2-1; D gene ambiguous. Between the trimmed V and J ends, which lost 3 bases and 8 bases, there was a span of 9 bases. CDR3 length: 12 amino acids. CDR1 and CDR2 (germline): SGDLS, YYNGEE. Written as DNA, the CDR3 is TGTGCCAGCAGCGAAGGAACCCATGAGCAGTTCTTC. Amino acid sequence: CASSEGTHEQFF. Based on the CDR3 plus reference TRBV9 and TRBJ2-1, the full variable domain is DSGVTQTPKHLITATGQRVTLRCSPRSGDLSVYWYQQSLDQGLQFLIQYYNGEERAKGNILERFSAQQFPDLHSELNLSSLELGDSALYFCASSEGTHEQFFGPGTRLTVL.

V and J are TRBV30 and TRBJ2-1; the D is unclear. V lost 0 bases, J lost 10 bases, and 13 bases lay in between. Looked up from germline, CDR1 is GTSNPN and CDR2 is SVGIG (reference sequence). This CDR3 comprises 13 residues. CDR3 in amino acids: CAWSVFATYEQFF. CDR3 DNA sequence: TGTGCCTGGAGTGTTTTCGCCACCTACGAGCAGTTCTTC. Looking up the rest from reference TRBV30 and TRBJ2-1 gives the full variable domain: SQTIHQWPATLVQPVGSPLSLECTVEGTSNPNLYWYRQAAGRGLQLLFYSVGIGQISSEVPQNLSASRPQDRQFILSSKKLLLSDSGFYLCAWSVFATYEQFFGPGTRLTVL.

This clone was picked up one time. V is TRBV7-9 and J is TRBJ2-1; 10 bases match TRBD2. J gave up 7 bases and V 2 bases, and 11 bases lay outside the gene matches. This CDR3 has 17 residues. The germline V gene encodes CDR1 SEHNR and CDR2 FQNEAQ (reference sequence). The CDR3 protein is CASSLNPVAGGFNEQFF. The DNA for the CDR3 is TGTGCCAGCAGCTTAAACCCTGTAGCGGGGGGTTTTAATGAGCAGTTCTTC.

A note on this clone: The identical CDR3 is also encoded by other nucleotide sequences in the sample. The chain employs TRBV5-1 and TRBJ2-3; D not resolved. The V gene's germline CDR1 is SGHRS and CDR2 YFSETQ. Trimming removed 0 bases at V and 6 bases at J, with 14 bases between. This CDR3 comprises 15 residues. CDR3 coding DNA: TGCGCCAGCAGCTTGGTGGGTGGGCCACTGGATACGCAGTATTTT. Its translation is CASSLVGGPLDTQYF.

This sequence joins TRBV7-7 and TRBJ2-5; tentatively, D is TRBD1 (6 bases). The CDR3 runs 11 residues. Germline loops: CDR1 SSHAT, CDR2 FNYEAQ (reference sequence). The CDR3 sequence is CASRQGETQYF. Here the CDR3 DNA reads TGTGCGTCGCGCCAGGGGGAGACCCAGTACTTC. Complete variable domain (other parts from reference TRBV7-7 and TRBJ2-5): GAGVSQSPRYKVTKRGQDVTLRCDPISSHATLYWYQQALGQGPEFLTYFNYEAQPDKSGLPSDRFSAERPEGSISTLTIQRTEQRDSAMYRCASRQGETQYFGPGTRLLVL.

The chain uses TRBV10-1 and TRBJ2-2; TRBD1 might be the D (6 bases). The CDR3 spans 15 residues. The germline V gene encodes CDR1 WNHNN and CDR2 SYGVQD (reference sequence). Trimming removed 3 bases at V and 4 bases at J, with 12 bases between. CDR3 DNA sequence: TGCGCCAGCAGTGAAGCACAGGGTAGCACCGGGGAGCTGTTTTTT. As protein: CASSEAQGSTGELFF.

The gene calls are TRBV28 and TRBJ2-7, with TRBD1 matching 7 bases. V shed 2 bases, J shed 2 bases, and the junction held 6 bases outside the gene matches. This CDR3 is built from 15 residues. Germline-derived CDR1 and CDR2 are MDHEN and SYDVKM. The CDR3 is CASSLASQGAYEQYF. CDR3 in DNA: TGTGCCAGCAGTTTAGCTTCGCAGGGGGCCTACGAGCAGTACTTC.

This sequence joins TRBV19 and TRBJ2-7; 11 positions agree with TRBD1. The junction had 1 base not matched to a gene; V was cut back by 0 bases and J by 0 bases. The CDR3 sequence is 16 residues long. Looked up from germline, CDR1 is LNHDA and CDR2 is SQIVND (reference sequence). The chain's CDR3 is CASSIEGTGGSYEQYF. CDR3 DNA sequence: TGTGCCAGTAGTATAGAGGGGACAGGGGGCTCCTACGAGCAGTACTTC.

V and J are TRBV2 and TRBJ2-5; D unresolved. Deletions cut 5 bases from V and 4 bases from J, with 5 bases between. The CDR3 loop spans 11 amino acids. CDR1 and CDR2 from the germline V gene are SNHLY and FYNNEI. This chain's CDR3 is CASSRAETQYF. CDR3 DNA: TGTGCCAGCAGTCGGGCAGAGACCCAGTACTTC.

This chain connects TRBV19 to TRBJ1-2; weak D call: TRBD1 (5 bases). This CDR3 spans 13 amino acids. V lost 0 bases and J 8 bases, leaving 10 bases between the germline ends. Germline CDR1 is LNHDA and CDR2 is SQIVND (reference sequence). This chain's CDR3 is CASSIDPGRGYTF. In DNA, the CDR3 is TGTGCCAGTAGTATAGACCCAGGGAGGGGCTACACCTTC.

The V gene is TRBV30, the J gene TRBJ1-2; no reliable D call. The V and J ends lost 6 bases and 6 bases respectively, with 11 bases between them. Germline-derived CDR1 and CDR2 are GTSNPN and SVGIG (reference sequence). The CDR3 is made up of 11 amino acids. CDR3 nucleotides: TGTGCCTGCCTTTTGTGGGATGGCTACACCTTC. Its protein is CACLLWDGYTF.

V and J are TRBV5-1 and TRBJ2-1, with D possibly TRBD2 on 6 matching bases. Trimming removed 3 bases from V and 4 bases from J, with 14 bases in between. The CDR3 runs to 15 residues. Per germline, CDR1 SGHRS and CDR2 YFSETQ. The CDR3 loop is CASSWGTGEYNEQFF. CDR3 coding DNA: TGCGCCAGCAGCTGGGGGACTGGCGAGTACAATGAGCAGTTCTTC.

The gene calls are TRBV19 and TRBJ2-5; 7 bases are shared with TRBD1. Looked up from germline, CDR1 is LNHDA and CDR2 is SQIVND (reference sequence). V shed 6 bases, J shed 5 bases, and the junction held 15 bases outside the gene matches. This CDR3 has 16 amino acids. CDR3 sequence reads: CASSRPNLRQGETQYF. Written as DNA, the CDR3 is TGTGCCAGTAGCCGACCGAACCTCCGACAGGGCGAGACCCAGTACTTC.

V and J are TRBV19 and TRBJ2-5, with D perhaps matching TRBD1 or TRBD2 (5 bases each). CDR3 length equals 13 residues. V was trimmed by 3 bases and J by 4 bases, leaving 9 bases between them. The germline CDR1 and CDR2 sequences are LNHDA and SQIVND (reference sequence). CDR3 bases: TGTGCCAGTAGTATGGGGACCCCAGAGACCCAGTACTTC. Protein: CASSMGTPETQYF.

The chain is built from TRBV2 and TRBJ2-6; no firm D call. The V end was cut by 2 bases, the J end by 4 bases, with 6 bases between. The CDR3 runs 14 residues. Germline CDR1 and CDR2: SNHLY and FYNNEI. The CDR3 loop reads CASSESAGANVLTF. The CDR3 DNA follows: TGTGCCAGCAGTGAATCGGCCGGGGCCAACGTCCTGACTTTC.

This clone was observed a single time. CDR3 residues: CASSVQGGFYEQYF. Written as DNA, the CDR3 is TGTGCCAGCAGCGTCCAGGGCGGCTTCTACGAGCAGTACTTC. The V call is TRBV9, the J call TRBJ2-7, with D perhaps matching TRBD1 (5 bases). The CDR3 spans 14 residues. Looked up from germline, CDR1 is SGDLS and CDR2 is YYNGEE. Trimming pared 2 bases from V and 3 bases from J, leaving 12 bases between.

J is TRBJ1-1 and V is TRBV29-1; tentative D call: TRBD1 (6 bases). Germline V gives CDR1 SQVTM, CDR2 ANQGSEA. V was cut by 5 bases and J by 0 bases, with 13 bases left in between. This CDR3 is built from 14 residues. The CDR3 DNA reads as TGCAGCGTTTTTCGACAGGTCCTGAACACTGAAGCTTTCTTT. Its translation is CSVFRQVLNTEAFF.

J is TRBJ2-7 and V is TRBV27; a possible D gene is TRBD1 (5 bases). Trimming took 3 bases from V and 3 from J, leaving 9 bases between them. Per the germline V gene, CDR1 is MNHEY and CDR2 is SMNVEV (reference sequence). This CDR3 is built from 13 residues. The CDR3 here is CASSFFRDYEQYF. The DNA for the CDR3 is TGTGCCAGCAGTTTTTTCAGGGACTACGAGCAGTACTTC.

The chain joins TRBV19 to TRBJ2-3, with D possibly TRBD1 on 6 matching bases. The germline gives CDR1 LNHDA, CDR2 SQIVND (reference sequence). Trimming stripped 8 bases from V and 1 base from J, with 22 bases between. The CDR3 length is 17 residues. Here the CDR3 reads CASSTPRTVLGTDTQYF. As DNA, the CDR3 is TGTGCCAGTTCAACCCCCCGGACAGTTTTAGGCACAGATACGCAGTATTTT. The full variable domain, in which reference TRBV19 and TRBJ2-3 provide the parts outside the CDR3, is DGGITQSPKYLFRKEGQNVTLSCEQNLNHDAMYWYRQDPGQGLRLIYYSQIVNDFQKGDIAEGYSVSREKKESFPLTVTSAQKNPTAFYLCASSTPRTVLGTDTQYFGPGTRLTVL.